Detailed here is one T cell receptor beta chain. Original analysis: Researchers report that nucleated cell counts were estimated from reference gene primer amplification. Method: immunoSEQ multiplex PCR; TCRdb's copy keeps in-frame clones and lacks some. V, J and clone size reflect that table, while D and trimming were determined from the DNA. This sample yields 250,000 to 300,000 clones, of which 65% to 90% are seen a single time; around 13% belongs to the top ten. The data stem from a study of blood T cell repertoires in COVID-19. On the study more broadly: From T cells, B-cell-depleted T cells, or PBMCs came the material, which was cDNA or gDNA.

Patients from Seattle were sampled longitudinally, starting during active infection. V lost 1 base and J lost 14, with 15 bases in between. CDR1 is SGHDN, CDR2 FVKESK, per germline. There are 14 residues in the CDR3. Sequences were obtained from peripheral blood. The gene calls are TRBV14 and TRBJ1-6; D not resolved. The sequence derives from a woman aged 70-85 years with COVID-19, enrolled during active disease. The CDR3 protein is CASSQGVRHEALHF. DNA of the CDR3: TGTGCCAGCAGCCAAGGGGTGAGGCATGAAGCCCTCCACTTT.